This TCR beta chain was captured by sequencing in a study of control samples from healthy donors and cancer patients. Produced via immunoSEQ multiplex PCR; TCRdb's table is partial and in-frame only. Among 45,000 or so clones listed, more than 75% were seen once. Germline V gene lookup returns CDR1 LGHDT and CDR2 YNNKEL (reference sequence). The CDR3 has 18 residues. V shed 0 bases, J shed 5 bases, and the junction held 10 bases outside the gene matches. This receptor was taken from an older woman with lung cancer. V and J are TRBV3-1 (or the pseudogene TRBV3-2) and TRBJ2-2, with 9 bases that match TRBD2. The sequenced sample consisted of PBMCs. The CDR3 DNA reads TGTGCCAGCAGCCAAGAAGGATTAGCGGGAGTCCGGACCGGGGAGCTGTTTTTT. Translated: CASSQEGLAGVRTGELFF.